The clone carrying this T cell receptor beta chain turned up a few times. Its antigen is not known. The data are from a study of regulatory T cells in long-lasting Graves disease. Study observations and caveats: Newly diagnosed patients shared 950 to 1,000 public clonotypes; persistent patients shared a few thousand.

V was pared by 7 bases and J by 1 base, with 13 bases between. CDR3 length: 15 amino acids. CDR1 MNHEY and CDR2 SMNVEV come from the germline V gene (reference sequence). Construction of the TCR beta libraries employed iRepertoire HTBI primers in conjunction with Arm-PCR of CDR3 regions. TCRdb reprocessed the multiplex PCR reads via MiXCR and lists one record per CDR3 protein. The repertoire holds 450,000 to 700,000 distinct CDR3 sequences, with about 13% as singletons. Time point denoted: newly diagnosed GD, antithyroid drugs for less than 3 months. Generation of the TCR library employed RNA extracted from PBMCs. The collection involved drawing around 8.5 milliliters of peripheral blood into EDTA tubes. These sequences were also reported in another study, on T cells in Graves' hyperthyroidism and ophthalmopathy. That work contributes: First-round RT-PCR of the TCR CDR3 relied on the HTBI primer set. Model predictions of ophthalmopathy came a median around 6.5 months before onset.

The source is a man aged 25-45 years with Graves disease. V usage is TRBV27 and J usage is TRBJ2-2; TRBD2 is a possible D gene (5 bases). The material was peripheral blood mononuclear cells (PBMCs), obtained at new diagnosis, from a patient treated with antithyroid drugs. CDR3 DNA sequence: TGTGCCAGCACCCTGAGGACTCTGAACACCGGGGAGCTGTTTTTT. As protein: CASTLRTLNTGELFF.